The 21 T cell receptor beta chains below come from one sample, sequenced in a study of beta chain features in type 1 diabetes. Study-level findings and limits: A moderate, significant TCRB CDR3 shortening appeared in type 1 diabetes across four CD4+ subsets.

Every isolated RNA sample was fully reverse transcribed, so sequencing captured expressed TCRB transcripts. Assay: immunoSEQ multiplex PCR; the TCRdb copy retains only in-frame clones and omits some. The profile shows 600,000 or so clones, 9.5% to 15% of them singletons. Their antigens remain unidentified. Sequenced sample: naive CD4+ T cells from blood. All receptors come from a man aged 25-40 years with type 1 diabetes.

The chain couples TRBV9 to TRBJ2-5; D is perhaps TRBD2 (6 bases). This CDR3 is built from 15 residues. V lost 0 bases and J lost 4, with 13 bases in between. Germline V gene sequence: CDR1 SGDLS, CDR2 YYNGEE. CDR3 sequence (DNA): TGTGCCAGCAGCGTAGTCGGGGAGGAGGGAGAGACCCAGTACTTC. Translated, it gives CASSVVGEEGETQYF.

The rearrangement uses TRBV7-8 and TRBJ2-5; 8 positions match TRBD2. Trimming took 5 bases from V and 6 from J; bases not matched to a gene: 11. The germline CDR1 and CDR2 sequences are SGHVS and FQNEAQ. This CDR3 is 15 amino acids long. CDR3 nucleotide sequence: TGTGCCAGCAGCACCAGCCGGGGGGGCACGCAGACCCAGTACTTC. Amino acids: CASSTSRGGTQTQYF.

This CDR3 reads CASSLTGQNGELFF. The CDR3 coding sequence is TGTGCCAGCTCCCTCACCGGGCAGAACGGGGAGCTGTTTTTT. The gene calls are TRBV18 and TRBJ2-2; D remains ambiguous. The V end lost 6 bases, the J end lost 7 bases, and 15 bases lay between the germline ends. Germline loops: CDR1 KGHSH, CDR2 LQKENI. The CDR3 length is 14 residues.

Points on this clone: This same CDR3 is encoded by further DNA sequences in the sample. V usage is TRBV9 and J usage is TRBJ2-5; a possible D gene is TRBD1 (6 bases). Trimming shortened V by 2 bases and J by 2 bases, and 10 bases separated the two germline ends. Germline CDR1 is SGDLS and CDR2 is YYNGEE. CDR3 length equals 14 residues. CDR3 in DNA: TGTGCCAGCAGCGTGTCAGGGGCACAAGAGACCCAGTACTTC. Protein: CASSVSGAQETQYF.

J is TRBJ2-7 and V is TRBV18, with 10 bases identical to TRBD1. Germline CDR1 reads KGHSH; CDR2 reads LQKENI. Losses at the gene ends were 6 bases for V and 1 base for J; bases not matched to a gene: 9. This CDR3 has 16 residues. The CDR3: CASSPRPGQGSYEQYF. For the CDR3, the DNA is TGTGCCAGCTCCCCCCGGCCGGGACAGGGGTCCTACGAGCAGTACTTC.

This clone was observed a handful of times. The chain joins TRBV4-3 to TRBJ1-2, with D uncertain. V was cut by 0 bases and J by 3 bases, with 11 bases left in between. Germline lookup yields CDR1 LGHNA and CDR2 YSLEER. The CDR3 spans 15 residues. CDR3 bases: TGCGCCAGCAGCCAAGATACTAAGCTCGACTATGGCTACACCTTC. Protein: CASSQDTKLDYGYTF.

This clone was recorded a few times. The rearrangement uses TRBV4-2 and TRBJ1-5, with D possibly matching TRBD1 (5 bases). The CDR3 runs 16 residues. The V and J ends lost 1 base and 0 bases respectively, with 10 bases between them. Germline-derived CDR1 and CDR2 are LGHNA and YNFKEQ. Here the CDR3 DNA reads TGTGCCAGCAGCCAAGTTGGGGGGACTAGCAATCAGCCCCAGCATTTT. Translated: CASSQVGGTSNQPQHF.

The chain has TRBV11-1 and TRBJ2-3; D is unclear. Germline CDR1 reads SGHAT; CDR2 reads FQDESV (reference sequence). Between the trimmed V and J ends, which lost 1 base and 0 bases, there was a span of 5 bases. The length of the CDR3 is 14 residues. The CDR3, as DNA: TGTGCCAGCAGCTTAGGGACGAGCACAGATACGCAGTATTTT. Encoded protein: CASSLGTSTDTQYF.

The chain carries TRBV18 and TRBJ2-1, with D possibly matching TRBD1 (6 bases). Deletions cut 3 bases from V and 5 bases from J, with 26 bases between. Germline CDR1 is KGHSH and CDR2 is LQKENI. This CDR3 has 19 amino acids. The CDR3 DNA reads TGTGCCAGCTCACCGTTCAATCCGGGCAGGGTGTCAGGGGACAATGAGCAGTTCTTC. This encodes CASSPFNPGRVSGDNEQFF.

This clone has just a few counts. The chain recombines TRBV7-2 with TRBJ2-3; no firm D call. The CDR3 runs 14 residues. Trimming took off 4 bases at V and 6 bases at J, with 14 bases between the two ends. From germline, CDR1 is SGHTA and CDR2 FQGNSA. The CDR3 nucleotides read TGTGCCAGCAGCTCAACAATGAATGGGGATACGCAGTATTTT. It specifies CASSSTMNGDTQYF.

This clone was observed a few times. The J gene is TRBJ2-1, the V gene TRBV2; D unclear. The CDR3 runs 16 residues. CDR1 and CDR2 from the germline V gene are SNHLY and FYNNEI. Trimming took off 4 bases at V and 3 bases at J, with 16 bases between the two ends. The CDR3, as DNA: TGTGCCAGCAGTGGACGAAGACTGGGGTTCTACAATGAGCAGTTCTTC. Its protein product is CASSGRRLGFYNEQFF.

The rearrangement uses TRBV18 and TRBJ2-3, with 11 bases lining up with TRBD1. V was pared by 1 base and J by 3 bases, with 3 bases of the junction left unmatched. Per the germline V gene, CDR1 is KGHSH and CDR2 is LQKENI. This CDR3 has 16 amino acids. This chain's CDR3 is CASSPRTGGATDTQYF. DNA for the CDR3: TGTGCCAGCTCACCACGGACAGGGGGCGCAACAGATACGCAGTATTTT.

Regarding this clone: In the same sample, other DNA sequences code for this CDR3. CDR3 coding DNA: TGTGCCAGCTCACCCGGACAGGTGAACACTGAAGCTTTCTTT. Amino acids: CASSPGQVNTEAFF. The chain couples TRBV18 to TRBJ1-1; the match to TRBD1 covers 7 bases. The germline CDR1 and CDR2 sequences are KGHSH and LQKENI. There are 14 residues in the CDR3. The junction had 1 base not matched to a gene; V was cut back by 3 bases and J by 0 bases.

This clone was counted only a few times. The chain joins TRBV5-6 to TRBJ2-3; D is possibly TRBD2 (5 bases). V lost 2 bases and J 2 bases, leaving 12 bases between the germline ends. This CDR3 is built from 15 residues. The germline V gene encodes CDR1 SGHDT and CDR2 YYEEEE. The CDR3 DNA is TGTGCCAGCAGCTTAGCGGCTAGCCTCACAGATACGCAGTATTTT. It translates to CASSLAASLTDTQYF.

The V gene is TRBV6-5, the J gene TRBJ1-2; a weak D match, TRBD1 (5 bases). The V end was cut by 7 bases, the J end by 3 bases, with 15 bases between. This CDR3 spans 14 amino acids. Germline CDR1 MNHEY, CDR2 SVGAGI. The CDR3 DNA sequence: TGTGCCAGCATGGTTCGAACAGGCTACTATGGCTACACCTTC. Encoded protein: CASMVRTGYYGYTF.

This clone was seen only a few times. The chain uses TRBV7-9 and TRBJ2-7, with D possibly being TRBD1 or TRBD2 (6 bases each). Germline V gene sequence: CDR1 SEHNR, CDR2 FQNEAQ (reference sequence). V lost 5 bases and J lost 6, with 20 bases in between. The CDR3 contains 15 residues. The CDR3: CASSHKGGEGVEQYF. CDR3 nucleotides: TGTGCCAGCAGCCACAAGGGGGGAGAGGGCGTCGAGCAGTACTTC.

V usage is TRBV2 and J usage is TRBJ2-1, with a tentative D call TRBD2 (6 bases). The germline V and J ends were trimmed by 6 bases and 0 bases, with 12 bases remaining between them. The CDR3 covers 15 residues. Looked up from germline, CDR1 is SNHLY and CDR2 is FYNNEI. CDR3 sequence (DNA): TGTGCCAGCAGCAATCGGGGGAGCTCCTACAATGAGCAGTTCTTC. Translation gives CASSNRGSSYNEQFF.

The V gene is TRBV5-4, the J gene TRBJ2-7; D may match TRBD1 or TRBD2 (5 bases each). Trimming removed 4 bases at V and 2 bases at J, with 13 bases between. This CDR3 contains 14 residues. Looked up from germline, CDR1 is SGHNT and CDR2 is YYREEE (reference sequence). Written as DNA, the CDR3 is TGTGCCAGCAGCCCGTCCGGGACCCCCTACGAGCAGTACTTC. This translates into CASSPSGTPYEQYF.

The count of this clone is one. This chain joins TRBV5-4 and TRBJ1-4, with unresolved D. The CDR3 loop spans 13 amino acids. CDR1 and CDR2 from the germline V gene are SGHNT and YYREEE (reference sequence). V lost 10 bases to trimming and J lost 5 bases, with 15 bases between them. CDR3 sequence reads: CAFARGSNEKLFF. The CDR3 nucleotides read TGTGCCTTCGCCCGAGGGTCGAATGAAAAACTGTTTTTT. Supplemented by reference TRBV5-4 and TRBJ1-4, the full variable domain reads ETGVTQSPTHLIKTRGQQVTLRCSSQSGHNTVSWYQQALGQGPQFIFQYYREEENGRGNFPPRFSGLQFPNYSSELNVNALELDDSALYLCAFARGSNEKLFFGSGTQLSVL.

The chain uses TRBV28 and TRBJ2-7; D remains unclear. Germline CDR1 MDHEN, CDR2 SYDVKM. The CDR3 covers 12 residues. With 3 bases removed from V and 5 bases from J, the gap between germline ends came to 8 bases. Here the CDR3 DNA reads TGTGCCAGCAGTTTGGGCAGAAACGAGCAGTACTTC. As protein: CASSLGRNEQYF.

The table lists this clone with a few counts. The CDR3 DNA follows: TGTGCCTGGAGCTACTTTTACGGCCTGTACTTC. Amino acid sequence: CAWSYFYGLYF. The chain employs TRBV30 and TRBJ2-7; D is unresolved. Trimming removed 3 bases at V and 12 bases at J, with 15 bases between. This CDR3 region has 11 residues. Looked up from germline, CDR1 is GTSNPN and CDR2 is SVGIG (reference sequence).